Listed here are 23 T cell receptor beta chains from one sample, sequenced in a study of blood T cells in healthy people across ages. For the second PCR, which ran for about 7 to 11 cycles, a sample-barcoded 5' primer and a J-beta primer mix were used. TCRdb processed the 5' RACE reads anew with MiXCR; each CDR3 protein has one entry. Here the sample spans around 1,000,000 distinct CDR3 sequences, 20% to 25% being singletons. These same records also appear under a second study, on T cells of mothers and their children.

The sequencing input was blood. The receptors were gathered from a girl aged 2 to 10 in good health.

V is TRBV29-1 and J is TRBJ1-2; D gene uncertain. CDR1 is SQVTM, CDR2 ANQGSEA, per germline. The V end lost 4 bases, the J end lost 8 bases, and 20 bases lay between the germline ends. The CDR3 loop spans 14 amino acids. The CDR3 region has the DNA TGCAGCGTTGTTGAGGACCTCAACTATGGAGGCTACACCTTC. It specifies CSVVEDLNYGGYTF.

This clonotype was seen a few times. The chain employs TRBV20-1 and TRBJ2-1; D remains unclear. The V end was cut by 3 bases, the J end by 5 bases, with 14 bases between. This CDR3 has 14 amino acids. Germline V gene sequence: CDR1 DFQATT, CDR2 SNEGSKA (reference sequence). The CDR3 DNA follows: TGCAGTGCTAGGAGTGTCCGGAGACACAATGAGCAGTTCTTC. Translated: CSARSVRRHNEQFF.

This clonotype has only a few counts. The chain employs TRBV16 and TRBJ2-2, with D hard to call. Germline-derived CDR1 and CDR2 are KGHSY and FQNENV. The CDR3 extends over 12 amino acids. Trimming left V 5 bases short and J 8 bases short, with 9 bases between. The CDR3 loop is CASSFDPGELFF. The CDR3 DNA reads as TGTGCCAGCAGCTTCGACCCTGGGGAGCTGTTTTTT.

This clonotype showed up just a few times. Here the CDR3 reads CASSQNRGRNQPQHF. In DNA, the CDR3 is TGTGCCAGCAGCCAAAATAGGGGGCGTAATCAGCCCCAGCATTTT. The genes are TRBV4-2 and TRBJ1-5, with 7 positions matching TRBD1. J was trimmed by 4 bases and V by 2 bases; bases with no gene match: 5. Germline V lookup: CDR1 LGHNA, CDR2 YNFKEQ. CDR3 size: 15 residues.

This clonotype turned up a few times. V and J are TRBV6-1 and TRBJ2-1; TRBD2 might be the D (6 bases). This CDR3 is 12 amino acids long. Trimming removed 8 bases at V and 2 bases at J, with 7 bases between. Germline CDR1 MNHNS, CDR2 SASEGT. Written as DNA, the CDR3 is TGTGCCAGCGCGGGGACCTACAATGAGCAGTTCTTC. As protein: CASAGTYNEQFF.

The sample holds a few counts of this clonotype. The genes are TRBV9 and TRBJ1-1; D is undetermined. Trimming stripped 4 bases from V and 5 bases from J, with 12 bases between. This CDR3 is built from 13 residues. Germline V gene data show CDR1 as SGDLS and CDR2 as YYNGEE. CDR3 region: CASSMDGSTEAFF. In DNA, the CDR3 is TGTGCCAGCAGCATGGACGGTAGTACTGAAGCTTTCTTT.

DNA of the CDR3: TGTGCCAGCAGCCAAGATAGGACGGCAGCAACCTACGAGCAGTACTTC. This codes for CASSQDRTAATYEQYF. The V call is TRBV3-1, the J call TRBJ2-5; D gene unclear. The J call may be incorrect, as the DNA end agrees better with TRBJ2-7. Per the germline V gene, CDR1 is LGHDT and CDR2 is YNNKEL (reference sequence). The CDR3 is 16 amino acids.

The chain's CDR3 is CSASVAGLTNEKLFF. As DNA, the CDR3 is TGCAGTGCTAGTGTGGCAGGGCTGACTAATGAAAAACTGTTTTTT. The V call is TRBV20-1, the J call TRBJ1-4, with D possibly being TRBD1 (5 bases). This CDR3 has 15 residues. The V and J ends lost 3 bases and 2 bases respectively, with 13 bases between them. Germline assignment: CDR1 DFQATT and CDR2 SNEGSKA (reference sequence).

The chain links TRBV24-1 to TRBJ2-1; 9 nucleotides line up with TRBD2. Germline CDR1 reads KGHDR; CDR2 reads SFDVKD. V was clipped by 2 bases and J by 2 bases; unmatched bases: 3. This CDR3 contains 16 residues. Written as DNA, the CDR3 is TGTGCCACCAGTGATTATTTAGCGGGAGCCTACAATGAGCAGTTCTTC. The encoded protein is CATSDYLAGAYNEQFF.

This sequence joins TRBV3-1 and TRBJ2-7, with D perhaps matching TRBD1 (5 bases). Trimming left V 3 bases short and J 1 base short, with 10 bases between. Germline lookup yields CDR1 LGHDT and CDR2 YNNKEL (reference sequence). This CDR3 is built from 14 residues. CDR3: CASSHTGQSYEQYF. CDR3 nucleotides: TGTGCCAGCAGCCATACAGGCCAATCCTACGAGCAGTACTTC.

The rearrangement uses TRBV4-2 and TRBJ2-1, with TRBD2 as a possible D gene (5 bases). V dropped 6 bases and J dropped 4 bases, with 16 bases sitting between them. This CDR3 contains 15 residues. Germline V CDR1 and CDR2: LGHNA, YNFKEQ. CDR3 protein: CASSPPEARYNEQFF. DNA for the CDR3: TGTGCCAGCAGTCCCCCGGAGGCCCGTTACAATGAGCAGTTCTTC.

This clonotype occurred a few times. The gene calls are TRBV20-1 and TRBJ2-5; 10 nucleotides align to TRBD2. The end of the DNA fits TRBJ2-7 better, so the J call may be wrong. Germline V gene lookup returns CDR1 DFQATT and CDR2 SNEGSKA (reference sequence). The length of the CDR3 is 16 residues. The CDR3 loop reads CSARDLASGGAYEQYF. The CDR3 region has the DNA TGCAGTGCTAGAGATCTTGCCAGCGGGGGGGCCTACGAGCAGTACTTC.

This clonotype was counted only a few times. This chain's CDR3 is CASRVGQGRTEAFF. The CDR3 DNA is TGTGCCAGCAGGGTAGGACAGGGGAGGACTGAAGCTTTCTTT. The chain is built from TRBV6-5 and TRBJ1-1; 9 bases are shared with TRBD1. Germline V gives CDR1 MNHEY, CDR2 SVGAGI. This CDR3 is built from 14 residues. The trim removed 6 bases at V and 5 bases at J, leaving 7 bases unmatched.

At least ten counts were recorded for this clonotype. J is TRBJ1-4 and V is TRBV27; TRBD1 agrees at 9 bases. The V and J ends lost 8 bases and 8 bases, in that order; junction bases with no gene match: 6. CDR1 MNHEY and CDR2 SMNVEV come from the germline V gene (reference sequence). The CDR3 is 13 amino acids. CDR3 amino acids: CASGTGTEEKLFF. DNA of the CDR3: TGTGCCAGCGGGACAGGGACTGAGGAAAAACTGTTTTTT.

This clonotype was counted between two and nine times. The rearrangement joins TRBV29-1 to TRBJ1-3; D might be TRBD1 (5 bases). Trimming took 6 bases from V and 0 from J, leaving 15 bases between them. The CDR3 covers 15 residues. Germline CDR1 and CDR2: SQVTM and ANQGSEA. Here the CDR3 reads CSVTGTVSSGNTIYF. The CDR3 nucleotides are TGCAGCGTAACCGGGACGGTGAGCTCTGGAAACACCATATATTTT.

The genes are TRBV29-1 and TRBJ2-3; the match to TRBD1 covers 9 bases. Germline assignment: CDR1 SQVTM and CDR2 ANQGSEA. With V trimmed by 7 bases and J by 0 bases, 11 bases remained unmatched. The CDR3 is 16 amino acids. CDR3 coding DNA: TGCAGCGCCTTAGGAGGGACAGGGATTAGCACAGATACGCAGTATTTT. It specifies CSALGGTGISTDTQYF.

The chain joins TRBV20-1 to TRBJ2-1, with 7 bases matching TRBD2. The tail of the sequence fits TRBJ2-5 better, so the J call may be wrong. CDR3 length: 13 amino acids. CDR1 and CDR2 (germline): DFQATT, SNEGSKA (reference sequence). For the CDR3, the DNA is TGCAGTGCTAGACTAGCGGCTCTAGAGACCCAGTACTTC. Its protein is CSARLAALETQYF.

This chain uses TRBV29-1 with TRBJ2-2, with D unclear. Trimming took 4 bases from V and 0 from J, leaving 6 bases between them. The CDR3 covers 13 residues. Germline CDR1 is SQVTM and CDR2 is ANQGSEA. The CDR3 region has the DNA TGCAGCGTTGCGTTTCCGAACACCGGGGAGCTGTTTTTT. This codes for CSVAFPNTGELFF.

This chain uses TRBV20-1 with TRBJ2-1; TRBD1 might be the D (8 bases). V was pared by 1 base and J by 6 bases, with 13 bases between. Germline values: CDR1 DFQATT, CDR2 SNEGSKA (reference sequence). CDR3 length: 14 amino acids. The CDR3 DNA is TGCAGTGCTAGAGTACAGGGGGGGGTCAATGAGCAGTTCTTC. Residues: CSARVQGGVNEQFF.

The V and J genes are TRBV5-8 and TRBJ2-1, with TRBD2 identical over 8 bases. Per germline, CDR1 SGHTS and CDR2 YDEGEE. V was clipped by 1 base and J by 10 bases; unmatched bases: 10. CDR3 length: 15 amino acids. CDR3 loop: CASSLYSGGLGEQFF. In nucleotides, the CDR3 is TGTGCCAGCAGCTTGTACAGCGGGGGTCTAGGGGAGCAGTTCTTC.

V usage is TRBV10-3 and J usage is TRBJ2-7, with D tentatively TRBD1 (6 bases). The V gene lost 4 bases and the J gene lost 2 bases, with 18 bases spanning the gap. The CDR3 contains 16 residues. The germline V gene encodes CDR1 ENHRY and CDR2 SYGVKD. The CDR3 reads CAISGKQGIKPYEQYF. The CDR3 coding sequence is TGTGCCATCAGTGGCAAACAGGGCATAAAGCCCTACGAGCAGTACTTC.

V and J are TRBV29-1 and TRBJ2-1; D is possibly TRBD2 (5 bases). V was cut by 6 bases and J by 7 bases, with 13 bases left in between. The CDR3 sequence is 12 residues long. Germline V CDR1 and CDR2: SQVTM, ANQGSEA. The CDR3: CSVRPPGNEQFF. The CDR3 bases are TGCAGCGTCCGACCACCGGGGAATGAGCAGTTCTTC.

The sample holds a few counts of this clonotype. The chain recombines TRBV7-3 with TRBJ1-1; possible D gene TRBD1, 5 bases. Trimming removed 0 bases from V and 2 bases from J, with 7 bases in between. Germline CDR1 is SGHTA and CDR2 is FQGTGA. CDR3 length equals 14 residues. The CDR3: CASSLTRDNTEAFF. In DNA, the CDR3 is TGTGCCAGCAGCTTAACCAGGGATAACACTGAAGCTTTCTTT.